These 3 T cell receptor beta chains originate from one sample sequenced in a study of blood T cells in healthy people across ages. With a J-beta primer mix and a sample-barcoded 5' primer, a second PCR ran 7 to 11 cycles. TCRdb processed the 5' RACE reads anew with MiXCR; each CDR3 protein has one entry. The sample comprises 380,000 or so distinct CDR3 sequences, approximately 47% of which are singletons, and roughly 51% rests with the top ten. Sequences were obtained from blood. The receptors derive from a man in his sixties in good health.

V usage is TRBV7-2 and J usage is TRBJ1-2; D might be TRBD1 (6 bases). V gave up 0 bases and J gave up 4 bases, with 15 bases separating them. CDR1 and CDR2 (germline): SGHTA, FQGNSA. The CDR3 consists of 16 residues. The CDR3 region has the DNA TGTGCCAGCAGCTTAGCCGTTGGGGGCGCTGGCTATGGCTACACCTTC. This gives the protein CASSLAVGGAGYGYTF.

The rearrangement uses TRBV5-1 and TRBJ2-5; no clear D. In germline, CDR1 is SGHRS, CDR2 YFSETQ. Trimming removed 2 bases at V and 1 base at J, with 12 bases between. This CDR3 spans 15 amino acids. The CDR3 DNA reads TGCGCCAGCAGCTTAGGGTCCCAGGCCCAAGAGACCCAGTACTTC. This encodes CASSLGSQAQETQYF.

The CDR3 reads CASRPTGKETQYF. The CDR3 DNA sequence: TGTGCCAGCAGGCCTACAGGGAAGGAGACCCAGTACTTC. The chain employs TRBV6-6 and TRBJ2-5, with a possible D match to TRBD1 (6 bases). Trimming took 6 bases from V and 5 from J, leaving 13 bases between them. The CDR3 covers 13 residues. Germline-derived CDR1 and CDR2 are MNHNY and SVGAGI (reference sequence).